These T cell receptor beta chains were read from a single sample in a study of T cell responses to AZD1222 COVID-19 vaccine. Clones were sequenced by immunoSEQ multiplex PCR, and TCRdb holds only the in-frame ones, with some missing. The table records 150,000 to 170,000 clones, about 88% of them present only once. Material: peripheral blood, obtained on day 0 of AZD1222 vaccination. These receptors were obtained from an adult in good health. Each CDR3 is given with its conserved first and last residue. Only part of the rows carry a size: once, few, many, or a class if the clone is expanded.

cdr3_length clone_size v_call cdr3_aa
13 . TRBV7-3 CASSLGQGGEAFF
15 . TRBV4-3 CASSQERGGGQPQHF
15 . TRBV7-2 CASSLGQSSNQPQHF
17 . TRBV15 CATSSNITYLNTGELFF
15 . TRBV18 CASSPRGGDAYEQYF
12 . TRBV12-3/TRBV12-4 CAIAGVGNEQFF
14 . TRBV7-2 CASSQVYGSYEQYF
15 . TRBV11-3 CASSLGAGGQETQYF
11 . TRBV2 CASRVGTEAFF
11 . TRBV29-1 CSVAVEFEAFF
20 . TRBV15 CATSRDESTGGHFSYNEQFF
18 . TRBV4-2 CASSQTLAGGPHQETQYF
14 . TRBV5-6 CASSVGQINTEAFF
15 . TRBV5-1 CASSLPQGTNEKLFF
15 once TRBV5-3 CARSLAWRPNQPQHF
15 . TRBV5-1 CASSLAGFANEKLFF
16 . TRBV6-1 CASSETSGGAYGELFF
14 . TRBV5-1 CASSSGGDGYGYTF
15 . TRBV4-3 CASSQGFGQFYGYTF
12 . TRBV12-3/TRBV12-4 CASSLGGNTIYF
15 . TRBV5-1 CASSLAQGVNYGYTF
14 . TRBV7-8 CASSLTTGASGYTF
16 . TRBV2 CASRRDRGLPSQPQHF
15 few TRBV19 CASGNRRDSSYEQYF
14 . TRBV7-3 CASSSGLIPYEQYF
12 many TRBV3-1/TRBV3-2 CASSQSIYEQYF
12 few TRBV7-8 CASSPGARVAFF
14 . TRBV11-2 CASSFGAGYYEQYF
14 . TRBV5-6 CASSLAAGPYEQYF
10 . TRBV6-6 CASSHEGYTF
14 . TRBV6-2/TRBV6-3 CASSSGGSGTEAFF
14 once TRBV6-5 CASRREYSYNEQFF
14 . TRBV7-9 CASSLSLGDYGYTF
14 once TRBV3-1/TRBV3-2 CATRRSDGSEKLFF
16 few TRBV5-1 CASSLGDTTGGTEAFF
14 . TRBV7-2 CASSSRNQGSGYTF
17 . TRBV3-1/TRBV3-2 CASSPNPRTSGGDTQYF
12 once TRBV7-9 CASSLGLGGYTF
12 few TRBV6-1 CASSEDIYEQYF
17 . TRBV21-1 CASSLPTPFTTNEKLFF
16 . TRBV7-9 CASSLGRFSANEKLFF
12 . TRBV5-1 CASSLDRQEQYF
14 . TRBV28 CASSLTGGWTEAFF
16 . TRBV7-2 CASSYLTGGSNQPQHF
10 . TRBV20-1 CSANGDGYTF
16 . TRBV5-8 CASSPDPGTVNNEQFF
12 once TRBV5-1 CASRVSSYGYTF
14 . TRBV23-1 CARTTAESRETQYF
14 . TRBV24-1 CATSEGSGAETQYF
18 . TRBV11-2 CASSFAGGRPGAGNEQFF
19 . TRBV6-2/TRBV6-3 CASSYRQRGALLGGNEQFF
14 once TRBV7-8 CASSLAGTGTEAFF
13 . TRBV5-1 CASSPAIYNEQFF